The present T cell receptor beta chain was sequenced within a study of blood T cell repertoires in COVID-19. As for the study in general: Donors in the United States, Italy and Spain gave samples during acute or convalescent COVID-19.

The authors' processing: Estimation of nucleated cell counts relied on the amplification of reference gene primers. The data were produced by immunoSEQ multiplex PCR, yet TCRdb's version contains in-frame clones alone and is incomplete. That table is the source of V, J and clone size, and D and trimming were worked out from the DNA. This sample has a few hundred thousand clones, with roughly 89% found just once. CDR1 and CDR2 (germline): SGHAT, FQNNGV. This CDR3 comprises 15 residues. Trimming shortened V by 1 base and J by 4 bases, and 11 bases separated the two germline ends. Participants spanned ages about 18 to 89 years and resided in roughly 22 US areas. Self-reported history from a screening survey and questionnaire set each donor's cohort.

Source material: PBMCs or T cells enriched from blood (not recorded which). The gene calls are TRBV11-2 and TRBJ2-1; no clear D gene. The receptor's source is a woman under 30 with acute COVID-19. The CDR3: CASSLALQIYNEQFF. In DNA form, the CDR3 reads TGTGCCAGCAGCTTAGCCTTACAGATTTACAATGAGCAGTTCTTC.